This TCR beta chain was obtained from a study of cytomegalovirus exposure and HLA in healthy donors. The wider study: Out of 170 million or so T cells, an earlier analysis found fewer than 140 million unique TCR beta sequences in total.

The V gene's germline CDR1 is MNHNS and CDR2 SASEGT. This CDR3 region has 14 residues. Trimming cost V 8 bases and J 2 bases; bases outside gene matches: 5. The PCR had 60 Vbeta and 13 Jbeta primers. Only in-frame clones appear in the TCRdb table, and some are missing; sequencing was by immunoSEQ multiplex PCR. This sample has about 98,000 clones, with approximately 80% found just once. This TCR was sampled from a man aged 60 to 75 in good health and CMV-seropositive. The chain carries TRBV6-1 and TRBJ2-3; 9 nucleotides line up with TRBD1. Sample: PBMCs. The CDR3 here is CASGTGSFTDTQYF. Written as DNA, the CDR3 is TGTGCCAGCGGGACAGGGAGCTTCACAGATACGCAGTATTTT.